This TCR beta chain was recovered during a study of cytomegalovirus exposure and HLA in healthy donors. Whole-study findings and limits: Follow-up analysis later connected one missense variant in DCLRE1C with trimming of TCR beta V- and J-genes. Clonal expansion, a later analysis showed, was greater in HLA-associated TCR beta chains than in equally common others. Most sequenced TCRs were rare (though some public TCRs occurred in many donors).

CDR1 and CDR2 (germline): SQVTM, ANQGSEA. The CDR3 is 13 amino acids. Trimming cost V 3 bases and J 7 bases, with 15 bases left between them. On this clone: Its antigen is undetermined.

The donors were healthy bone marrow donors. In the PCR, 60 Vbeta and 13 Jbeta primers were used. Generated by immunoSEQ multiplex PCR, the TCRdb table keeps only in-frame clones and is missing some. The sample table sets out about 130,000 clones. This clonotype was obtained from a middle-aged woman in good health and CMV-seropositive. The rearrangement links TRBV29-1 to TRBJ2-5; TRBD2 is a possible D gene (5 bases). The sequenced sample consisted of PBMCs. CDR3 sequence reads: CSVDLDSTGTQYF. The CDR3 region has the DNA TGCAGCGTTGATTTGGACTCAACGGGGACCCAGTACTTC.